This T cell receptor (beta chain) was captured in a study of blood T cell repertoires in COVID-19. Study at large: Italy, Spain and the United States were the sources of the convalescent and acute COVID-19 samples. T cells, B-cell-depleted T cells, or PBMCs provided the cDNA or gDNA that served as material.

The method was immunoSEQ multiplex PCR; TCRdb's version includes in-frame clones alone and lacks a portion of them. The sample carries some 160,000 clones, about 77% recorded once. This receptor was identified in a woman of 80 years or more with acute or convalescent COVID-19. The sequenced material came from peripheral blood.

The CDR3 bases are TGTGCCAGCAGCTTAGCCCTAGCGGGAGGTCCCGGGGAGCTGTTTTTT. Translated: CASSLALAGGPGELFF. The chain joins TRBV11-2 to TRBJ2-2, with TRBD2 matching over 11 bases. The CDR3 consists of 16 residues. The germline CDR1 and CDR2 sequences are SGHAT and FQNNGV. The V and J ends lost 1 base and 6 bases, in that order; junction bases with no gene match: 4.